This T cell receptor (beta chain) was profiled in a study of identifying expanded T cells in peripheral blood. Study results and limitations: Over approximately two and four weeks, about 15 and 19 clones changed, versus approximately 1.1 between replicates. Two-week clone count variance significantly increased as total template count grew.

During the collection period, no donor immune events like infections were recorded. This table comes from immunoSEQ multiplex PCR, and its TCRdb copy is limited to in-frame clones, with some not included. The data show 75,000 to 90,000 clones, with roughly 90% seen just once and about 7% held by the top ten. Worth noting for this clone: Its antigen is currently unknown.

V gave up 4 bases and J gave up 5 bases, with 17 bases separating them. The length of the CDR3 is 15 residues. In germline, CDR1 is MGHRA, CDR2 YSYEKL. Sample: blood. This TCR came from a person between 18 and 75 years old in good health. The genes are TRBV4-1 and TRBJ1-2; D is possibly TRBD1 (5 bases). In nucleotides, the CDR3 is TGCGCCAGCAGCCCCCGGACCGGGGGATGGTATGGCTACACCTTC. This codes for CASSPRTGGWYGYTF.